These T cell receptor beta chains were read from a single sample in a study of T cells in Graves' hyperthyroidism and ophthalmopathy. A single record per CDR3 protein comes from TCRdb applying MiXCR to the multiplex PCR reads. The sample lists 500,000 to 700,000 distinct CDR3 sequences; 16% were seen once. Sequencing was carried out using blood. These TCRs come from a woman between 18 and 30 years old with Graves' hyperthyroidism. The conserved cysteine and the conserved F or W are not part of the CDR3 here. Each record gives: V gene, D gene, J gene, CDR3 protein. The D gene is left open where the match is weak.

>TRBV2|TRBD1|TRBJ1-6
ASTTTGKNSPLH
>TRBV19|TRBD1|TRBJ1-5
ATQGTGGRQPQH
>TRBV6-1|TRBD2|TRBJ2-3
ASRPSGGSTDTQY
>TRBV4-3|NA|TRBJ1-1
ASSQVLAGRGRAF
>TRBV12-5|TRBD1|TRBJ1-1
ASGFSPGTGGLGNTEAF
>TRBV29-1|NA|TRBJ1-1
SVEQGLGTEAF
>TRBV4-3|NA|TRBJ2-3
ASSQGARTQY
>TRBV27|NA|TRBJ1-1
ASSSPLGLSMNTEAF
>TRBV19|TRBD2|TRBJ2-1
ASTGTSGRVSEQF
>TRBV20-1|NA|TRBJ1-6
SARDQTGNNSPLH
>TRBV20-1|NA|TRBJ1-2
SATRVLGGYT
>TRBV6-1|NA|TRBJ1-4
ASRPSGGEEKLF
>TRBV4-1|NA|TRBJ2-7
ASSQERASYEQY
>TRBV7-2|NA|TRBJ2-7
ASSTVAVGSYEQY
>TRBV12-3/TRBV12-4|TRBD1|TRBJ2-2
ASSLEGQGLAGELF
>TRBV20-1|TRBD1|TRBJ1-1
SAEDRGPTEAF
>TRBV28|NA|TRBJ1-2
ASSRRSDYGYT
>TRBV24-1|TRBD1|TRBJ1-2
ATSDPRTGPGGYT
>TRBV29-1|TRBD1|TRBJ1-1
SGRGTDTLKAF
>TRBV7-2|TRBD1|TRBJ1-6
ASSLVAAGGGNSPLH